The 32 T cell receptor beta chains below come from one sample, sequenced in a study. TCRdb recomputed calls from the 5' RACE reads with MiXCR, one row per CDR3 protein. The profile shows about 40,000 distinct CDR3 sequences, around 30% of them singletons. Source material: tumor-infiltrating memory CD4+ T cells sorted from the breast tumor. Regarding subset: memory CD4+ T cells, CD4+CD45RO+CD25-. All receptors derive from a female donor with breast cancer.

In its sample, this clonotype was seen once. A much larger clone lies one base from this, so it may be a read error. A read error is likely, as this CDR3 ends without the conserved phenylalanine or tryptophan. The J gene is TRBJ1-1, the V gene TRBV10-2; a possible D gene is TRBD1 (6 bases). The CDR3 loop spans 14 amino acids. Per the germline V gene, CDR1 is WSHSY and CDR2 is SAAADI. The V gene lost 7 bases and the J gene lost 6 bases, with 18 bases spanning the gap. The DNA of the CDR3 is TGCGCCAGCACGGCAGGGGACGGTCGCGCTGAAGCTTTCCTT. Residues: CASTAGDGRAEAFL.

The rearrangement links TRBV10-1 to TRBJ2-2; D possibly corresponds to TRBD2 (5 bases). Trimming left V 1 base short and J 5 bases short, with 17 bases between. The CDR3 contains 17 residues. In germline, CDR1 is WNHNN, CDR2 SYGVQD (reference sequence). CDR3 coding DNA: TGCGCCAGCAGTGAGTTTTCGACTATGACGGGGACCGGGGAGCTGTTTTTT. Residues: CASSEFSTMTGTGELFF.

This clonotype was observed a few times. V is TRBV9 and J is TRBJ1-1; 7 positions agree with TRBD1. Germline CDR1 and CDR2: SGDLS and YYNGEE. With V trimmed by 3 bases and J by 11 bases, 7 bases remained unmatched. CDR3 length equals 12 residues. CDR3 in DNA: TGTGCCAGCAGCGGTGGGGGGGGACAGGCTTTCTTT. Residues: CASSGGGGQAFF.

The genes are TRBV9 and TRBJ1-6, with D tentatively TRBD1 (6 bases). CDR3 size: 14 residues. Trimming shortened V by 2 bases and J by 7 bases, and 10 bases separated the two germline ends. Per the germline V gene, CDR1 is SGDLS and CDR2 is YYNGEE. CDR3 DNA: TGTGCCAGCAGCGTGACAGGAAAAAATTCACCCCTCCACTTT. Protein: CASSVTGKNSPLHF.

CDR3 sequence: CASSYGIEVYNEQFF. CDR3 sequence (DNA): TGTGCCAGCAGTTACGGGATAGAGGTGTACAATGAGCAGTTCTTC. J is TRBJ2-1 and V is TRBV6-5; D not certain. The length of the CDR3 is 15 residues. Per the germline V gene, CDR1 is MNHEY and CDR2 is SVGAGI. Trimming took off 2 bases at V and 4 bases at J, with 12 bases between the two ends.

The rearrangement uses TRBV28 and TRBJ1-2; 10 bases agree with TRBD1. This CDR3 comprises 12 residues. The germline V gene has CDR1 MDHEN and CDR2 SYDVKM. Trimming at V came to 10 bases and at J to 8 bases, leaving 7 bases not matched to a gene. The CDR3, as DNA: TGTGCCACCGGACAGGGGGTCTGGGGCTACACCTTC. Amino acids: CATGQGVWGYTF.

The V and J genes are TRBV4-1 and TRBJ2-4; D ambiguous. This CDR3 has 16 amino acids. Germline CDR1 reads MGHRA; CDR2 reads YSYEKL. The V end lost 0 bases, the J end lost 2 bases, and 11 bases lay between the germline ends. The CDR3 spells CASSQDLVGTKNIQYF. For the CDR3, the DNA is TGCGCCAGCAGCCAAGATTTGGTAGGGACCAAAAACATTCAGTACTTC.

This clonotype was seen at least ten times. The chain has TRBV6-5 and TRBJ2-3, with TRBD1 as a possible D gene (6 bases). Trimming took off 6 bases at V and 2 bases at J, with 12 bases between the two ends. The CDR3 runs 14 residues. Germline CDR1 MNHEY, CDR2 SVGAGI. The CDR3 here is CASSGQLHTDTQYF. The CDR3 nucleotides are TGTGCCAGCAGCGGACAGCTCCACACAGATACGCAGTATTTT.

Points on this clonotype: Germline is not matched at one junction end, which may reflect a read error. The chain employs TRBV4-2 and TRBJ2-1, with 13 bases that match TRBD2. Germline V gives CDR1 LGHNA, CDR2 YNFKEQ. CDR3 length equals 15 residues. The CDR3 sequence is CAGSQGLAGVTEQFF. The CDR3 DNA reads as TGTGCCGGCAGCCAAGGACTAGCGGGAGTGACTGAGCAGTTCTTC.

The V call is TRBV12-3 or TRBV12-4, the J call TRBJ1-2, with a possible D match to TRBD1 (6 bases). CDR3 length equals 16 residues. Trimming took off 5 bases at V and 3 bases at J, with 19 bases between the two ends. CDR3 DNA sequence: TGTGCCAGCAGTCCACAAAAAACAGGGACTCACTATGGCTACACCTTC. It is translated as CASSPQKTGTHYGYTF.

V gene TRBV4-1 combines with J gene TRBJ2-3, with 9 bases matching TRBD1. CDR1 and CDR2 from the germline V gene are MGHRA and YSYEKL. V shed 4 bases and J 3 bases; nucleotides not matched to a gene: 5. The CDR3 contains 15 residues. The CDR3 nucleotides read TGCGCCAGCAGCCGGACAGGGGAATCGACAGATACGCAGTATTTT. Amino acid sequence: CASSRTGESTDTQYF.

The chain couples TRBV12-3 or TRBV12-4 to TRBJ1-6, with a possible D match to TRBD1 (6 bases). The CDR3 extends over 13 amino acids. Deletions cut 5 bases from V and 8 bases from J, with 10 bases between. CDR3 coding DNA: TGTGCCAGCAGTATGAACAGGGATTCACCCCTCCACTTT. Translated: CASSMNRDSPLHF.

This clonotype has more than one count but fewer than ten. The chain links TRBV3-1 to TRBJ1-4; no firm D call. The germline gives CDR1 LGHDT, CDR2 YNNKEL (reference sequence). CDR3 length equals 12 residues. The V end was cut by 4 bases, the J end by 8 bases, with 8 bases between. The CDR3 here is CASSLFTEKLFF. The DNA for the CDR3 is TGTGCCAGCAGCCTTTTCACGGAAAAACTGTTTTTT.

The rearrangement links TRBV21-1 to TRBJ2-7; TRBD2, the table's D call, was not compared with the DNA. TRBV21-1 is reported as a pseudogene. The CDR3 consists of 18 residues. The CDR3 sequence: CASSKPRTSGRSRYEQYF. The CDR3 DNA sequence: TGTGCCAGCAGCAAGCCCCGGACTAGCGGGAGAAGTCGCTACGAGCAGTACTTC.

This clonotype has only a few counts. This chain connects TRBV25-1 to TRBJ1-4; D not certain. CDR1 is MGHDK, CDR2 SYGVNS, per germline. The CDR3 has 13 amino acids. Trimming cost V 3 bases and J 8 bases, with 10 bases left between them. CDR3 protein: CASSDRLGEKLFF. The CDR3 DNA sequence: TGTGCCAGCAGTGACCGGCTCGGAGAAAAACTGTTTTTT. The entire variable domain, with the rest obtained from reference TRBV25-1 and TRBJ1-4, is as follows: EADIYQTPRYLVIGTGKKITLECSQTMGHDKMYWYQQDPGMELHLIHYSYGVNSTEKGDLSSESTVSRIRTEHFPLTLESARPSHTSQYLCASSDRLGEKLFFGSGTQLSVL.

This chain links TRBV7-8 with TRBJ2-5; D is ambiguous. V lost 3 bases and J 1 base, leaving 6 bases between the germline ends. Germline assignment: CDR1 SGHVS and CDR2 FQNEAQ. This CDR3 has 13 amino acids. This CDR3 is CASSFSVQETQYF. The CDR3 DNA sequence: TGTGCCAGCAGCTTTTCAGTCCAAGAGACCCAGTACTTC. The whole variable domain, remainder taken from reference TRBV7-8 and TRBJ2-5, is GAGVSQSPRYKVAKRGQDVALRCDPISGHVSLFWYQQALGQGPEFLTYFQNEAQLDKSGLPSDRFFAERPEGSVSTLKIQRTQQEDSAVYLCASSFSVQETQYFGPGTRLLVL.

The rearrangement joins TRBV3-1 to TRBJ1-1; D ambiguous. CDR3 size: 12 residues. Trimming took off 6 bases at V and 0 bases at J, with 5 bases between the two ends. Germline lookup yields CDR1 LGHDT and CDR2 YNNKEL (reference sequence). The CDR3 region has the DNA TGTGCCAGCAGGTCGGTGAACACTGAAGCTTTCTTT. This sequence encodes CASRSVNTEAFF.

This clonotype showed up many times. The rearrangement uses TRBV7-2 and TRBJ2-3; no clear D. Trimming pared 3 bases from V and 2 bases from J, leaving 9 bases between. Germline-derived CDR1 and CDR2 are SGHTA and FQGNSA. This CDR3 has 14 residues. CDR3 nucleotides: TGTGCCAGCAGCTTTACTGGCTACACAGATACGCAGTATTTT. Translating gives CASSFTGYTDTQYF.

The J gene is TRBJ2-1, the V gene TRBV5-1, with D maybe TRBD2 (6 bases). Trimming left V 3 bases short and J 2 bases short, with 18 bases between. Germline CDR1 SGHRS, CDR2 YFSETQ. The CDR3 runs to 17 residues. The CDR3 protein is CASSSGLGGTTYNEQFF. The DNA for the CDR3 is TGCGCCAGCAGCTCGGGCCTAGGCGGGACGACCTACAATGAGCAGTTCTTC.

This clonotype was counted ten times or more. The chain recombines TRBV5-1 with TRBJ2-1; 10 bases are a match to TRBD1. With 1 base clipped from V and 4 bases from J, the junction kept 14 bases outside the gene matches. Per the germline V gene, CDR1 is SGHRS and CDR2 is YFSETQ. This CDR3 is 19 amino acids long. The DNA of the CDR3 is TGCGCCAGCAGCTTGCCGACTTCACTGGGGACAGGGGATTACAATGAGCAGTTCTTC. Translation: CASSLPTSLGTGDYNEQFF.

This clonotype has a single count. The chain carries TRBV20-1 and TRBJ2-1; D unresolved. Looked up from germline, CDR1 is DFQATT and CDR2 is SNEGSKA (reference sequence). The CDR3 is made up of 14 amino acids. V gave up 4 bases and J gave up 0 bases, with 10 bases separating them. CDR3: CSAKGFRSYNEQFF. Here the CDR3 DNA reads TGCAGTGCTAAGGGCTTTCGCTCCTACAATGAGCAGTTCTTC.

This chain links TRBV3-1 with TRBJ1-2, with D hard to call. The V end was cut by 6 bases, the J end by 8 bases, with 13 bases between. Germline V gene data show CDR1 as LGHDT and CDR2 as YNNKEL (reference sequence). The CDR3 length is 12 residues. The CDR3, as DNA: TGTGCCAGCAGTCTCGGTAGGGCCGGCTACACCTTC. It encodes CASSLGRAGYTF.

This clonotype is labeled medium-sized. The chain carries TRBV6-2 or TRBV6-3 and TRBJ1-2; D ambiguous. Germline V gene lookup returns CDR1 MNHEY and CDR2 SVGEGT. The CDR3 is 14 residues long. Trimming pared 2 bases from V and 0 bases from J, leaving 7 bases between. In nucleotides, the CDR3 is TGTGCCAGCAGTTACATGGGATCTAACTATGGCTACACCTTC. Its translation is CASSYMGSNYGYTF.

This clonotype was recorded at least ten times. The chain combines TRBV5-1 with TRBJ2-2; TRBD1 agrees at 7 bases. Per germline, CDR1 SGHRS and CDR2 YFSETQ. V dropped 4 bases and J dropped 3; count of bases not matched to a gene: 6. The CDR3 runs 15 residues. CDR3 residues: CASSLRQGDTGELFF. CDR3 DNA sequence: TGCGCCAGCAGCCTACGACAGGGAGACACCGGGGAGCTGTTTTTT. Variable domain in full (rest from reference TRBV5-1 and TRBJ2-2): KAGVTQTPRYLIKTRGQQVTLSCSPISGHRSVSWYQQTPGQGLQFLFEYFSETQRNKGNFPGRFSGRQFSNSRSEMNVSTLELGDSALYLCASSLRQGDTGELFFGEGSRLTVL.

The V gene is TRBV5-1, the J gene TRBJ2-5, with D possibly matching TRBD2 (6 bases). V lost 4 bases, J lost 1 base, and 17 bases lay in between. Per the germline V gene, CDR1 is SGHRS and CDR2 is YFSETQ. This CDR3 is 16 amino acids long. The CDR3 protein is CASSRTIAVGQETQYF. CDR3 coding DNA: TGCGCCAGCAGCCGAACAATAGCGGTAGGCCAAGAGACCCAGTACTTC.

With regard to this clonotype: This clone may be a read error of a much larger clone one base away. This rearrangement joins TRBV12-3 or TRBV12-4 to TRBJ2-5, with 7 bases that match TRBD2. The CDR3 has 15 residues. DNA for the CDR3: TGTGCCAACAGTCTACGGGGGGTAGCATGGGAGACCCAGTACTTC. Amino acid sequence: CANSLRGVAWETQYF.

CDR3 DNA: TGTGCCAGCAGCGTACCGGGACTAGCGACCTACGAGCAGTACTTC. Amino acids: CASSVPGLATYEQYF. The chain recombines TRBV21-1 with TRBJ2-7; TRBD2, as called in the table, went unchecked against the DNA. TRBV21-1 is designated a pseudogene. This CDR3 contains 15 residues.

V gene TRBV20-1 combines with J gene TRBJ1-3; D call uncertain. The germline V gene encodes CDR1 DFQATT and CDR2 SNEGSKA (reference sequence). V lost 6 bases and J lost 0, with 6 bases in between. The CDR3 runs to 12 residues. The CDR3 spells CSAHSSGNTIYF. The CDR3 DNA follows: TGCAGTGCACATAGCTCTGGAAACACCATATATTTT.

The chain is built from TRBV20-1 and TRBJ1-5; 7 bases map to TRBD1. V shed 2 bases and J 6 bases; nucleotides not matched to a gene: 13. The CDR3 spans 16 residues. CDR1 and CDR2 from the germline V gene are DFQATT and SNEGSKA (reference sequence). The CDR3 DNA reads TGCAGTGCTAGAAGCGGGTCGGCAGGGGGAAGTCAGCCCCAGCATTTT. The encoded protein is CSARSGSAGGSQPQHF.

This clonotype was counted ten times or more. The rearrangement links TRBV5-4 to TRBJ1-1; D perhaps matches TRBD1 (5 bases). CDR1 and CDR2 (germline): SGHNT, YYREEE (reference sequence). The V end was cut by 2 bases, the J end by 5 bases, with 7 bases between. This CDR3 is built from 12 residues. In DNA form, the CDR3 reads TGTGCCAGCAGCTTAGGGGTTACTGAAGCTTTCTTT. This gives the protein CASSLGVTEAFF.

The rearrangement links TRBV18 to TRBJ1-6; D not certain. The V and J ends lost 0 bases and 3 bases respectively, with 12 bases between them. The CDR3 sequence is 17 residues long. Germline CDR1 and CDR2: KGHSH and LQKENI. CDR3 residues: CASSPPRGRYYNSPLHF. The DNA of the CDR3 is TGTGCCAGCTCACCACCGCGGGGAAGGTACTATAATTCACCCCTCCACTTT.

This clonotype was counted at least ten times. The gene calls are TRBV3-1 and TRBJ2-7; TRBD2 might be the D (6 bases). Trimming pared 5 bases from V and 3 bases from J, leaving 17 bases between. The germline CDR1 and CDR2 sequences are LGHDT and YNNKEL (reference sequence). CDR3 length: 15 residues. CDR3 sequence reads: CASSSLGLGVYEQYF. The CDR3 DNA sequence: TGTGCCAGCAGCTCTTTGGGACTGGGCGTCTACGAGCAGTACTTC.